This record covers a single T cell receptor (beta chain). The antigen is undetermined. The entry originates in a study of cytomegalovirus exposure and HLA in healthy donors. Study-level information: Falling in the Caucasian-associated ancestry cluster were 65% to 90% of about 400 genotyped donors. Notes on the study in general: Common viral pathogens (according to a later analysis) appeared linked to several of the most significant clusters.

The CDR3 spans 14 residues. CDR1 is SGHDN, CDR2 FVKESK, per germline. V was pared by 4 bases and J by 0 bases, with 9 bases between. Primers: 60 Vbeta forward and 13 Jbeta reverse. Libraries were prepared by immunoSEQ multiplex PCR; TCRdb keeps only in-frame clonotypes and omits some of them. This sample contains under 130,000 clones. The sequencing sample was made of PBMCs. This TCR derives from a man aged 45-65 years in good health and CMV-seronegative. The chain carries TRBV14 and TRBJ1-1, with D perhaps matching TRBD1 (5 bases). CDR3 residues: CASSRQSMNTEAFF. DNA for the CDR3: TGTGCCAGCAGCCGACAGAGCATGAACACTGAAGCTTTCTTT.